This TCR beta chain was documented in a study of metastatic and nonmetastatic thyroid tumors. Study as a whole: Samples came from malignant and benign thyroid patients, and repertoires were compared across blood and tumor or nodule tissue.

CDR3 length: 16 amino acids. V was pared by 0 bases and J by 2 bases, with 13 bases between. CDR1 and CDR2 (germline): MNHEY, SVGAGI. Among the patients, none had received any treatment before thyroid surgery. General observations from the study: Significantly higher TCR beta diversity was reportedly seen in malignant thyroid tumors than benign nodules, in blood and tumor.

About this clone: The target antigen is unknown.

Study processing details: Construction of a distant-metastasis classifier for papillary thyroid cancer relied on CDR3 differences across clinicopathological groups. TCRdb re-called clones via MiXCR from the PCR reads. The V and J calls and clone size come from TCRdb's table, not from the authors' own analysis. This table has roughly 27,000 clones, around a quarter appearing once. The sequence came from a female donor with papillary thyroid cancer or a benign thyroid nodule (not recorded which). Some clones in this sample may be carry-over from other donors' samples. The chain links TRBV6-5 to TRBJ2-5, with D perhaps being TRBD1 or TRBD2 (6 bases each). The specimen was blood. DNA for the CDR3: TGTGCCAGCAGTTACTCCGGGGGCAGGGGTCAAGAGACCCAGTACTTC. Its translation: CASSYSGGRGQETQYF.